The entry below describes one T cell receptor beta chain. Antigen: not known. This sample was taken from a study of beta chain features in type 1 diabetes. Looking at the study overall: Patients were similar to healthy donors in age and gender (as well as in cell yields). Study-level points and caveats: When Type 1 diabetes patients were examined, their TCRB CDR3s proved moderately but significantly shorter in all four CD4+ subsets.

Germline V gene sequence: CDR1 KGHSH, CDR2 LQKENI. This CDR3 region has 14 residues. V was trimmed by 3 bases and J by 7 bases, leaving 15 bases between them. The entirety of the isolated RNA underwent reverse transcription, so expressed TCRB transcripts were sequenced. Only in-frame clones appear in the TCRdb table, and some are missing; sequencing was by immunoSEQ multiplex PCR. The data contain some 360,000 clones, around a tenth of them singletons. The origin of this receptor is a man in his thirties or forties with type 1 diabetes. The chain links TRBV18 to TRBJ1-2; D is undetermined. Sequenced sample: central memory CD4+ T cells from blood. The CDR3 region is CASSPSDSLFGYTF. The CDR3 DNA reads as TGTGCCAGCTCACCTTCCGACTCCTTATTTGGCTACACCTTC.